This is a list of T cell receptor beta chains from one sample in a study of CD8+ T cells in alopecia areata. Assay used: immunoSEQ multiplex PCR; TCRdb lists only in-frame clones, some missing. This table holds fewer than 250,000 clones, approximately 47% found once. Sequencing used CD4+ T cells sorted from blood, obtained around week 36, from a patient treated with tofacitinib. The receptors were gathered from a human donor with alopecia areata. Each CDR3 is given with its conserved first and last residue. The order of the fields is V gene, clone size, J gene, D gene, CDR3 DNA, CDR3 protein. The D gene is left open where the match is weak. Not every row has a clone size; where given, it reads once, few, many or a size class.

v_call: TRBV6-1
clone_size: .
j_call: TRBJ2-1
d_call: .
cdr3_nt: TGTGCCAGCAGTGTCAGACAGGACCGATACAATGAGCAGTTCTTC
cdr3_aa: CASSVRQDRYNEQFF

v_call: TRBV4-1
clone_size: many
j_call: TRBJ2-6
d_call: TRBD2
cdr3_nt: TGCGCCAGCAGCCTAACTAGCGTTATAGGGGCCAACGTCCTGACTTTC
cdr3_aa: CASSLTSVIGANVLTF

v_call: TRBV7-9
clone_size: few
j_call: TRBJ2-5
d_call: TRBD2
cdr3_nt: TGTGCCAGCAGCACCTTAGCGGGAGATGAGGAGACCCAGTACTTC
cdr3_aa: CASSTLAGDEETQYF

v_call: TRBV5-1
clone_size: .
j_call: TRBJ2-7
d_call: .
cdr3_nt: TGCGCCAGCAGCTCCCAGGGTGGGTCCTACGAGCAGTACTTC
cdr3_aa: CASSSQGGSYEQYF

v_call: TRBV28
clone_size: .
j_call: TRBJ1-5
d_call: .
cdr3_nt: TGTGCCAGCAGTTCCCGCCAGCCCCAGCATTTT
cdr3_aa: CASSSRQPQHF

v_call: TRBV6-4
clone_size: .
j_call: TRBJ1-1
d_call: .
cdr3_nt: TGTGCCAGCAGTGACTCGAGCCTGACTAAAGCTTTCTTT
cdr3_aa: CASSDSSLTKAFF

v_call: TRBV14
clone_size: few
j_call: TRBJ1-1
d_call: .
cdr3_nt: TGTGCCAGCAGCCCCTCTGGGGGGGCTGAAGCTTTCTTT
cdr3_aa: CASSPSGGAEAFF

v_call: TRBV29-1
clone_size: .
j_call: TRBJ1-2
d_call: .
cdr3_nt: TGCAGCGTGGCGCCGGAGGAGAATGGCTACACCTTC
cdr3_aa: CSVAPEENGYTF

v_call: TRBV5-1
clone_size: .
j_call: TRBJ2-7
d_call: .
cdr3_nt: TGCGCCAGCAGCCCTACGCTTGCTTCCGGCGGAGAGCAGTACTTC
cdr3_aa: CASSPTLASGGEQYF

v_call: TRBV2
clone_size: .
j_call: TRBJ2-7
d_call: TRBD2
cdr3_nt: TGTGCCAGCAGAGCGACTAGCGGGACGGTACAGTACTTC
cdr3_aa: CASRATSGTVQYF

v_call: TRBV15
clone_size: .
j_call: TRBJ2-6
d_call: .
cdr3_nt: TGTGCCACCTCAGGGGCCAACGTCCTGACTTTC
cdr3_aa: CATSGANVLTF

v_call: TRBV7-9
clone_size: few
j_call: TRBJ2-1
d_call: TRBD2
cdr3_nt: TGTGCCAGCAGCAAAAGGCCGGGACTAGCGGGAGTGTACAATGAGCAGTTCTTC
cdr3_aa: CASSKRPGLAGVYNEQFF

v_call: TRBV11-2
clone_size: .
j_call: TRBJ2-2
d_call: .
cdr3_nt: TGTGCCAGCAGCTTAGTCAGGTCGGAGCTGTTTTTT
cdr3_aa: CASSLVRSELFF

v_call: TRBV14
clone_size: few
j_call: TRBJ2-5
d_call: .
cdr3_nt: TGTGCCAGCAGCCAAGAGTGGGGCAGCGCGGGGACCCAGTACTTC
cdr3_aa: CASSQEWGSAGTQYF

v_call: TRBV7-2
clone_size: few
j_call: TRBJ2-3
d_call: .
cdr3_nt: TGTGCCAGCAGCCGAACTGGTAATACGCAGTATTTT
cdr3_aa: CASSRTGNTQYF

v_call: TRBV28
clone_size: .
j_call: TRBJ2-5
d_call: .
cdr3_nt: TGTGCCAGCAGCCTGACTGATCCGGAGACCCAGTACTTC
cdr3_aa: CASSLTDPETQYF

v_call: TRBV19
clone_size: .
j_call: TRBJ1-2
d_call: TRBD1
cdr3_nt: TGTGCCAGCCAGCCGGGACAGGGGGCAGGTGGCTACACCTTC
cdr3_aa: CASQPGQGAGGYTF

v_call: TRBV30
clone_size: .
j_call: TRBJ2-7
d_call: TRBD2
cdr3_nt: TGTGCCTGGGGGGGACCGGGACCGAAATGGACTAGCGGGAGAGTTGGCTACGAGCAGTACTTC
cdr3_aa: CAWGGPGPKWTSGRVGYEQYF

v_call: TRBV5-1
clone_size: .
j_call: TRBJ1-2
d_call: .
cdr3_nt: TGCGCCAGCAGCCTGCTAGGGACCCCTGAAACGGAGGGCTACACCTTC
cdr3_aa: CASSLLGTPETEGYTF

v_call: TRBV29-1
clone_size: .
j_call: TRBJ1-2
d_call: .
cdr3_nt: TGCAGCGCCGGAGGTCGAAACTGGGGCTACACCTTC
cdr3_aa: CSAGGRNWGYTF

v_call: TRBV29-1
clone_size: few
j_call: TRBJ2-7
d_call: .
cdr3_nt: TGCAGCGCTGGGACTTTTACCTCCGAGCAGTACTTC
cdr3_aa: CSAGTFTSEQYF

v_call: TRBV29-1
clone_size: .
j_call: TRBJ2-7
d_call: .
cdr3_nt: TGCAGCGGGAGAGGGGGGCAGGGTAGTCCCTACGAGCAGTACTTC
cdr3_aa: CSGRGGQGSPYEQYF

v_call: TRBV7-2
clone_size: .
j_call: TRBJ2-7
d_call: .
cdr3_nt: TGTGCCAGCAGCTTATCTGGGCAAGCATACTACGAGCAGTACTTC
cdr3_aa: CASSLSGQAYYEQYF

v_call: TRBV5-1
clone_size: .
j_call: TRBJ2-2
d_call: TRBD2
cdr3_nt: TGCGCCAGCAGCTTCGCTAGCGGAGACACCGGGGAGCTGTTTTTT
cdr3_aa: CASSFASGDTGELFF

v_call: TRBV19
clone_size: .
j_call: TRBJ2-2
d_call: .
cdr3_nt: TGTGCCAGTATCGGTAGACGGACCGGGGAGCTGTTTTTT
cdr3_aa: CASIGRRTGELFF

v_call: TRBV6-5
clone_size: .
j_call: TRBJ2-2
d_call: .
cdr3_nt: TGTGCCAGCAGTACAGGACAGGAGGGGACCGGGGAGCTGTTTTTT
cdr3_aa: CASSTGQEGTGELFF

v_call: TRBV30
clone_size: .
j_call: TRBJ1-1
d_call: TRBD1
cdr3_nt: TGTGCCTGGAGTGTAACGACAGGGGACACTGAAGCTTTCTTT
cdr3_aa: CAWSVTTGDTEAFF

v_call: TRBV28
clone_size: .
j_call: TRBJ1-1
d_call: .
cdr3_nt: TGTGCCAGCAGCGGAGGGGCAGGGATGAACACTGAAGCTTTCTTT
cdr3_aa: CASSGGAGMNTEAFF

v_call: TRBV4-3
clone_size: few
j_call: TRBJ1-2
d_call: .
cdr3_nt: TGCGCCAGCAGCCAAGATGTCGCAGGGGTCTTTGGCTATGGCTACACCTTC
cdr3_aa: CASSQDVAGVFGYGYTF

v_call: TRBV29-1
clone_size: .
j_call: TRBJ2-1
d_call: .
cdr3_nt: TGCAGCGTTGAGTCCGGGCGGTCGAATGAGCAGTTCTTC
cdr3_aa: CSVESGRSNEQFF

v_call: TRBV30
clone_size: few
j_call: TRBJ2-7
d_call: TRBD1
cdr3_nt: TGTGCCTGGAGGGGCCGCGGGACAGGGGCCTACGAGCAGTACTTC
cdr3_aa: CAWRGRGTGAYEQYF

v_call: TRBV7-8
clone_size: .
j_call: TRBJ2-1
d_call: .
cdr3_nt: TGTGCCAGCAGCGGTGCTATGACAGGTAATGAGCAGTTCTTC
cdr3_aa: CASSGAMTGNEQFF

v_call: TRBV15
clone_size: .
j_call: TRBJ2-7
d_call: TRBD2
cdr3_nt: TGTGCCACCAGCAGACACGCTCCCGGACTAGCGGGGGCCGCTGGCCCCGAGCAGTACTTC
cdr3_aa: CATSRHAPGLAGAAGPEQYF

v_call: TRBV2
clone_size: .
j_call: TRBJ2-6
d_call: .
cdr3_nt: TGTGCCAGCAGATGGGGAGAGAGCCGATTAGGTGGGGCCAACGTCCTGACTTTC
cdr3_aa: CASRWGESRLGGANVLTF

v_call: TRBV10-3
clone_size: few
j_call: TRBJ1-5
d_call: .
cdr3_nt: TGTGCCACCGGCCGCCCAGAGGATCAGCCCCAGCATTTT
cdr3_aa: CATGRPEDQPQHF

v_call: TRBV30
clone_size: .
j_call: TRBJ1-3
d_call: .
cdr3_nt: TGTGCCTGGACTGAGGCTGGCGTCTCTGGAAACACCATATATTTT
cdr3_aa: CAWTEAGVSGNTIYF

v_call: TRBV29-1
clone_size: .
j_call: TRBJ2-1
d_call: .
cdr3_nt: TGCAGCGGAGAGGGTTCCGCCGTCGCCTACAATGAGCAGTTCTTC
cdr3_aa: CSGEGSAVAYNEQFF

v_call: TRBV29-1
clone_size: .
j_call: TRBJ2-2
d_call: .
cdr3_nt: TGCAGCGTTGAGTCGGGATTAGCAACCGGGGAGCTGTTTTTT
cdr3_aa: CSVESGLATGELFF

v_call: TRBV2
clone_size: .
j_call: TRBJ1-5
d_call: TRBD1
cdr3_nt: TGTGCCAGCAGTATGGACAGGAATAGCAATCAGCCCCAGCATTTT
cdr3_aa: CASSMDRNSNQPQHF

v_call: TRBV10-3
clone_size: few
j_call: TRBJ2-7
d_call: TRBD2
cdr3_nt: TGTGCCATCAAGCCTAGCGGGATCGACGAGCAGTACTTC
cdr3_aa: CAIKPSGIDEQYF

v_call: TRBV25-1
clone_size: .
j_call: TRBJ2-5
d_call: TRBD2
cdr3_nt: TGTGCCAGCCGGGGGGCGGGAGGTTTGGAGACCCAGTACTTC
cdr3_aa: CASRGAGGLETQYF

v_call: TRBV20-1
clone_size: few
j_call: TRBJ2-7
d_call: .
cdr3_nt: TGCGGTCCATTATCCTCCTACGAGCAGTACTTC
cdr3_aa: CGPLSSYEQYF

v_call: TRBV30
clone_size: .
j_call: TRBJ2-5
d_call: TRBD1
cdr3_nt: TGTGCCCTCAACCTAGGACAGGGGGTATGGGAGACCCAGTACTTC
cdr3_aa: CALNLGQGVWETQYF

v_call: TRBV11-2
clone_size: few
j_call: TRBJ1-1
d_call: TRBD1
cdr3_nt: TGTGCCAGCAGCCCTACGACAGGGGGCACTGAAGCTTTCTTT
cdr3_aa: CASSPTTGGTEAFF

v_call: TRBV6-1
clone_size: .
j_call: TRBJ2-7
d_call: .
cdr3_nt: TGTGCCAGCAGCGGGACAACTCTTTCCTACGAGCAGTACTTC
cdr3_aa: CASSGTTLSYEQYF